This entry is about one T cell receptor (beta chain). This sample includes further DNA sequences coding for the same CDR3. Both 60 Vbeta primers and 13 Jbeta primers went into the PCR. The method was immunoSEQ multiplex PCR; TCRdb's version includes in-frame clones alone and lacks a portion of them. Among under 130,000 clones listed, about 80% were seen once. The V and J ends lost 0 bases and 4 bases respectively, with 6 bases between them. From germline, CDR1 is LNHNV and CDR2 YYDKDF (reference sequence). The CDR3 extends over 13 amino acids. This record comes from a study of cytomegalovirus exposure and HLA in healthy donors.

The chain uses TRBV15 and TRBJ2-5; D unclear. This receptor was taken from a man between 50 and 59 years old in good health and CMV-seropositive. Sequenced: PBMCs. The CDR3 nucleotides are TGTGCCACCAGCAGAGACCCCGGAGAGACCCAGTACTTC. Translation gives CATSRDPGETQYF.